The 16 T cell receptor beta chains in this list originate from one sample, sequenced in a study of blood T cell repertoires in COVID-19. The protocol was immunoSEQ multiplex PCR, while the TCRdb copy is restricted to in-frame clones and leaves out a portion. The sample lists under 350,000 clones, over 75% occurring once. The sample consisted of peripheral blood. Every receptor here comes from a woman in her sixties or seventies with acute or convalescent COVID-19.

The chain is built from TRBV6-5 and TRBJ1-6, with D perhaps matching TRBD1 (5 bases). This CDR3 contains 15 residues. Germline V gene data show CDR1 as MNHEY and CDR2 as SVGAGI. V gave up 8 bases and J gave up 7 bases, with 18 bases separating them. The CDR3 here is CASSPGGSGNSPLHF. Here the CDR3 DNA reads TGTGCCAGCTCTCCGGGGGGTTCAGGGAATTCACCCCTCCACTTT.

The genes are TRBV5-5 and TRBJ1-4; D remains ambiguous. This CDR3 contains 15 residues. The V end lost 4 bases, the J end lost 7 bases, and 17 bases lay between the germline ends. Germline CDR1 reads SGHKS; CDR2 reads YYEKEE (reference sequence). Here the CDR3 reads CASSPGIAAAEKLFF. The CDR3 DNA is TGTGCCAGCAGCCCGGGTATAGCGGCCGCTGAAAAACTGTTTTTT.

The chain uses TRBV9 and TRBJ1-4, with 9 nucleotides matching TRBD1. The CDR3 is 14 amino acids. V gave up 4 bases and J gave up 8 bases; unmatched junction bases: 6. Per germline, CDR1 SGDLS and CDR2 YYNGEE. The CDR3 reads CASSLQGAGEKLFF. The CDR3 DNA follows: TGTGCCAGCAGCTTACAGGGGGCCGGGGAAAAACTGTTTTTT.

The chain recombines TRBV12-3 or TRBV12-4 with TRBJ2-1; 9 nucleotides match TRBD1. CDR3 length: 13 residues. The trim removed 5 bases at V and 7 bases at J, leaving 3 bases unmatched. CDR3 DNA: TGTGCCAGCAGTCTGGACAGGGGAAATGAGCAGTTCTTC. This gives the protein CASSLDRGNEQFF.

The chain joins TRBV2 to TRBJ1-1, with D perhaps matching TRBD1 (5 bases). The V end lost 7 bases, the J end lost 5 bases, and 17 bases lay between the germline ends. Germline assignment: CDR1 SNHLY and CDR2 FYNNEI. This CDR3 is 14 amino acids long. The CDR3 nucleotides are TGTGCCAGCAAAGGGGACCGGGGGTGGACTGAAGCTTTCTTT. Protein sequence: CASKGDRGWTEAFF.

The chain combines TRBV19 with TRBJ2-7; TRBD2 might be the D (6 bases). Trimming removed 6 bases from V and 3 bases from J, with 12 bases in between. This CDR3 comprises 13 residues. Germline V CDR1 and CDR2: LNHDA, SQIVND (reference sequence). The chain's CDR3 is CASRRRDDYEQYF. Written as DNA, the CDR3 is TGTGCCAGTAGGCGGAGGGACGACTACGAGCAGTACTTC. Variable domain in full (rest from reference TRBV19 and TRBJ2-7): DGGITQSPKYLFRKEGQNVTLSCEQNLNHDAMYWYRQDPGQGLRLIYYSQIVNDFQKGDIAEGYSVSREKKESFPLTVTSAQKNPTAFYLCASRRRDDYEQYFGPGTRLTVT.

The V gene is TRBV5-4, the J gene TRBJ1-1, with D possibly matching TRBD1 (5 bases). The CDR3 contains 11 residues. CDR1 is SGHNT and CDR2 is YYREEE in the germline V gene (reference sequence). V was cut by 4 bases and J by 8 bases, with 9 bases left in between. The CDR3 DNA reads TGTGCCAGCAGCGCCGACAGAGAAGCTTTCTTT. Translation: CASSADREAFF.

This chain links TRBV7-9 with TRBJ1-4, with 9 positions matching TRBD1. CDR3 length: 15 residues. After removal of 4 bases from V and 5 bases from J, the junction contained 5 bases not matched to a gene. The V gene's germline CDR1 is SEHNR and CDR2 FQNEAQ (reference sequence). The CDR3 DNA reads TGTGCCAGCAGCTCTCGGGACAGGGTAAATGAAAAACTGTTTTTT. Protein sequence: CASSSRDRVNEKLFF. Full variable domain (remainder filled in from reference TRBV7-9 and TRBJ1-4): DTGVSQNPRHKITKRGQNVTFRCDPISEHNRLYWYRQTLGQGPEFLTYFQNEAQLEKSRLLSDRFSAERPKGSFSTLEIQRTEQGDSAMYLCASSSRDRVNEKLFFGSGTQLSVL.

The chain links TRBV6-5 to TRBJ2-7; 8 bases line up with TRBD2. With V trimmed by 0 bases and J by 3 bases, 1 base remained unmatched. CDR1 and CDR2 from the germline V gene are MNHEY and SVGAGI. The CDR3 totals 14 residues. The DNA of the CDR3 is TGTGCCAGCAGTTACTCGCTAGCGGGCTACGAGCAGTACTTC. Amino acid sequence: CASSYSLAGYEQYF.

The rearrangement links TRBV7-9 to TRBJ2-7; TRBD2 is a possible D gene (5 bases). Germline lookup yields CDR1 SEHNR and CDR2 FQNEAQ (reference sequence). The V gene lost 5 bases and the J gene lost 5 bases, with 19 bases spanning the gap. This CDR3 region has 15 residues. The CDR3, as DNA: TGTGCCAGCAGCCACCCCACTGAGGGCGTGGACGAGCAGTACTTC. Translating gives CASSHPTEGVDEQYF.

The rearrangement links TRBV7-9 to TRBJ2-2, with D possibly being TRBD1 (6 bases). This CDR3 is 13 amino acids long. Germline V gene sequence: CDR1 SEHNR, CDR2 FQNEAQ (reference sequence). V dropped 9 bases and J dropped 1 base, with 9 bases sitting between them. The CDR3 loop reads CASLGGNTGELFF. CDR3 nucleotides: TGTGCCAGTCTAGGGGGGAACACCGGGGAGCTGTTTTTT.

The rearrangement links TRBV19 to TRBJ1-6; D is unresolved. V dropped 5 bases and J dropped 3 bases, with 17 bases sitting between them. CDR1 is LNHDA and CDR2 is SQIVND in the germline V gene (reference sequence). CDR3 length equals 17 residues. This CDR3 is CASSLNSAGSYNSPLHF. In DNA, the CDR3 is TGTGCCAGTAGTTTAAACTCCGCGGGGAGCTATAATTCACCCCTCCACTTT.

This clone was seen a single time. V gene TRBV6-6 combines with J gene TRBJ2-1; TRBD1 aligns across 9 bases. CDR1 MNHNY and CDR2 SVGAGI come from the germline V gene (reference sequence). CDR3 length: 15 amino acids. V trimming: 5 bases; J trimming: 5 bases; junction bases outside the gene matches: 7. The CDR3: CASSVRDRADNEQFF. For the CDR3, the DNA is TGTGCCAGCAGTGTCCGGGACAGGGCCGACAATGAGCAGTTCTTC.

The chain recombines TRBV19 with TRBJ2-1; 8 nucleotides line up with TRBD1. After removal of 0 bases from V and 3 bases from J, the junction contained 1 base not matched to a gene. From germline, CDR1 is LNHDA and CDR2 SQIVND (reference sequence). The CDR3 has 15 residues. As DNA, the CDR3 is TGTGCCAGTAGTATAGAAACAGGGGGCTACAATGAGCAGTTCTTC. Protein sequence: CASSIETGGYNEQFF.

The chain carries TRBV3-1 (or the pseudogene TRBV3-2) and TRBJ2-2; D perhaps matches TRBD1 (5 bases). Germline CDR1 reads LGHDT; CDR2 reads YNNKEL (reference sequence). CDR3 length: 15 amino acids. Deletions cut 4 bases from V and 4 bases from J, with 13 bases between. The CDR3 reads CASSPSDRGTGELFF. As DNA, the CDR3 is TGTGCCAGCAGCCCCTCCGACAGAGGCACCGGGGAGCTGTTTTTT.

V is TRBV25-1 and J is TRBJ2-7; tentative D call: TRBD2 (5 bases). This CDR3 region has 11 residues. V was pared by 6 bases and J by 5 bases, with 8 bases between. Germline V CDR1 and CDR2: MGHDK, SYGVNS. CDR3 DNA: TGTGCCAGCAGGGGAGCGGACGAGCAGTACTTC. It translates to CASRGADEQYF.